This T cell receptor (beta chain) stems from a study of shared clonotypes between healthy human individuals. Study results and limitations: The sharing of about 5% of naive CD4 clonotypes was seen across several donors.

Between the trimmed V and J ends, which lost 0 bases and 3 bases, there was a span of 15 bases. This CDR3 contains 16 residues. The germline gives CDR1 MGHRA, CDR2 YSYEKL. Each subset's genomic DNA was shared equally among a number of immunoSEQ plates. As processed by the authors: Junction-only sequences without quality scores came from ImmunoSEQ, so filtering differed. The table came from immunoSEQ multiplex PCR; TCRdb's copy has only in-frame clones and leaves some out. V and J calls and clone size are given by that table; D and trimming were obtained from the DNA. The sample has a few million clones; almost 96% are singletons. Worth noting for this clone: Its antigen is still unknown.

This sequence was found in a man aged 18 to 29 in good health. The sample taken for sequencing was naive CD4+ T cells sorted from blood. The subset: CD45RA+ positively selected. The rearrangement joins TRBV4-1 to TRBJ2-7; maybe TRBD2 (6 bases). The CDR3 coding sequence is TGCGCCAGCAGCCAAGATCTGGGGGGTACGGGCTACGAGCAGTACTTC. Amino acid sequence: CASSQDLGGTGYEQYF.